The 8 T cell receptor beta chains in this list originate from one sample, sequenced in a study of blood T cell repertoires in COVID-19. TCRdb's copy holds only in-frame clones and misses some; the assay was immunoSEQ multiplex PCR. The table lists 95,000 to 150,000 clones, 79% of them singletons. What was sequenced was peripheral blood. These TCRs come from a woman aged 80 or over with acute or convalescent COVID-19.

The rearrangement joins TRBV2 to TRBJ1-5, with 7 bases lining up with TRBD1. The CDR3 is 12 residues long. J gave up 5 bases and V 9 bases, and 4 bases lay outside the gene matches. CDR1 and CDR2 from the germline V gene are SNHLY and FYNNEI. The CDR3, as DNA: TGTGCCAGTCAGGGGGTAGATCAGCCCCAGCATTTT. Its protein is CASQGVDQPQHF.

This chain links TRBV5-6 with TRBJ2-5, with a possible D match to TRBD1 (5 bases). V lost 0 bases and J 4 bases, leaving 13 bases between the germline ends. This CDR3 has 15 amino acids. Germline V lookup: CDR1 SGHDT, CDR2 YYEEEE. CDR3 region: CASSLAGQGGETQYF. The CDR3 nucleotides read TGTGCCAGCAGCTTGGCCGGGCAGGGCGGAGAGACCCAGTACTTC. The whole variable domain, filled in from reference TRBV5-6 and TRBJ2-5, reads DAGVTQSPTHLIKTRGQQVTLRCSPKSGHDTVSWYQQALGQGPQFIFQYYEEEERQRGNFPDRFSGHQFPNYSSELNVNALLLGDSALYLCASSLAGQGGETQYFGPGTRLLVL.

The gene calls are TRBV6-5 and TRBJ2-5, with 9 nucleotides matching TRBD2. The CDR3 loop spans 14 amino acids. The J segment lost 4 bases and the V segment lost 5 bases, leaving 5 bases of the junction unmatched. In germline, CDR1 is MNHEY, CDR2 SVGAGI. In DNA form, the CDR3 reads TGTGCCAGCAGTACTGTTAGCGGGAGAGAGACCCAGTACTTC. As protein: CASSTVSGRETQYF.

This chain links TRBV6-6 with TRBJ1-6; D perhaps matches TRBD1 (5 bases). This CDR3 has 14 residues. Germline V gene sequence: CDR1 MNHNY, CDR2 SVGAGI (reference sequence). The ends were cut back, 0 bases at V and 8 bases at J, with 8 bases in the middle. The CDR3 region is CASSYSGGDSPLHF. The CDR3 coding sequence is TGTGCCAGCAGTTACTCTGGGGGGGATTCACCCCTCCACTTT.

The chain recombines TRBV4-1 with TRBJ1-2; maybe TRBD1 (5 bases). This CDR3 has 14 residues. The germline CDR1 and CDR2 sequences are MGHRA and YSYEKL. V was pared by 3 bases and J by 0 bases, with 8 bases between. DNA of the CDR3: TGCGCCAGCAGCCAGAGACAGACTAACTATGGCTACACCTTC. It is translated as CASSQRQTNYGYTF.

The chain links TRBV6-5 to TRBJ2-3; a weak D match, TRBD1 (5 bases). This CDR3 is built from 13 residues. Germline CDR1 and CDR2: MNHEY and SVGAGI. Trimming left V 6 bases short and J 5 bases short, with 12 bases between. The CDR3 sequence: CASSQGRLDTQYF. The CDR3 region has the DNA TGTGCCAGCAGCCAGGGCCGGCTAGATACGCAGTATTTT.

The rearrangement joins TRBV10-3 to TRBJ2-2; D unclear. This CDR3 region has 15 residues. Germline lookup yields CDR1 ENHRY and CDR2 SYGVKD. The V end was cut by 6 bases, the J end by 0 bases, with 11 bases between. The CDR3 nucleotides read TGTGCCATCAGAGAGCCGCGGTCGAACACCGGGGAGCTGTTTTTT. It yields the protein CAIREPRSNTGELFF.

J is TRBJ1-6 and V is TRBV19; the match to TRBD1 covers 8 bases. This CDR3 has 17 amino acids. After removal of 5 bases from V and 7 bases from J, the junction contained 13 bases not matched to a gene. From germline, CDR1 is LNHDA and CDR2 SQIVND (reference sequence). The CDR3 region has the DNA TGTGCCAGTAGTGGCCACAGGGGGACACTTCTAAATTCACCCCTCCACTTT. The encoded protein is CASSGHRGTLLNSPLHF.